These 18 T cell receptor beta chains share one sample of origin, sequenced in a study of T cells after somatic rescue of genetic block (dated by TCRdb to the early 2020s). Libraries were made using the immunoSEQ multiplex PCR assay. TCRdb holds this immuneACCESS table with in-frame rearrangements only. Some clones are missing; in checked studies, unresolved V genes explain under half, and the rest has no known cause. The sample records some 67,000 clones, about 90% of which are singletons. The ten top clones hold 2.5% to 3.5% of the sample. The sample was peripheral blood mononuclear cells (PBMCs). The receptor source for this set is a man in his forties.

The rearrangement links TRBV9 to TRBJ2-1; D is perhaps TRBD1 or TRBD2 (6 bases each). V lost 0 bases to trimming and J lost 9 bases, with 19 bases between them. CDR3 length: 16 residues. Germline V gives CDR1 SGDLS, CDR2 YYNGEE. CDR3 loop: CASSVGGSRGTSEQFF. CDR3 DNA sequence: TGTGCCAGCAGCGTAGGAGGGAGTCGGGGGACAAGTGAGCAGTTCTTC. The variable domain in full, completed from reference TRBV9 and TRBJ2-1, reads DSGVTQTPKHLITATGQRVTLRCSPRSGDLSVYWYQQSLDQGLQFLIQYYNGEERAKGNILERFSAQQFPDLHSELNLSSLELGDSALYFCASSVGGSRGTSEQFFGPGTRLTVL.

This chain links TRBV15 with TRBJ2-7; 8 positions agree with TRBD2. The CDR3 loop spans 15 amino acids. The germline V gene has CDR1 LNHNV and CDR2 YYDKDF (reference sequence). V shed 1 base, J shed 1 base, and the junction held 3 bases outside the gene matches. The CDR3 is CATSRGTSLSYEQYF. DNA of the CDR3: TGTGCCACCAGCAGAGGGACTAGCCTTTCCTACGAGCAGTACTTC.

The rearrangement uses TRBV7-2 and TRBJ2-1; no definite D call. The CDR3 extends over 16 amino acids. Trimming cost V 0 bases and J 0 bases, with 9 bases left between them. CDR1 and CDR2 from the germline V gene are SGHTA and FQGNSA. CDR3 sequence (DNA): TGTGCCAGCAGCTTAGCGGCGGTGGGCTCCTACAATGAGCAGTTCTTC. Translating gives CASSLAAVGSYNEQFF.

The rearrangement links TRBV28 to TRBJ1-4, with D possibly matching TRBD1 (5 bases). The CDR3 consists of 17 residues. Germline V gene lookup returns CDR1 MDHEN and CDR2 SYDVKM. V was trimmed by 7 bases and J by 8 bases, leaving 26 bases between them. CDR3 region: CASKRKTVGRPWEKLFF. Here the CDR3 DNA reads TGTGCCAGCAAGAGGAAGACAGTAGGCCGCCCATGGGAAAAACTGTTTTTT.

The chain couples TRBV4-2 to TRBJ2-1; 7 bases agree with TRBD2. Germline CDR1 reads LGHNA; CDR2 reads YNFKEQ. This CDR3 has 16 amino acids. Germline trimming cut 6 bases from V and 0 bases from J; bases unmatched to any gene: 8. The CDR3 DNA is TGTGCCAGCAGTGAGGCGGGACTACTCTCCTACAATGAGCAGTTCTTC. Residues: CASSEAGLLSYNEQFF.

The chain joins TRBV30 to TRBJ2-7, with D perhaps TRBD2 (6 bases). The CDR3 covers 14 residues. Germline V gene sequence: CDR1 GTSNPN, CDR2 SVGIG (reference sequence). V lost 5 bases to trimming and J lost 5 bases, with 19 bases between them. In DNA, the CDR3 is TGTGCCTGGGGTTATAACCGGGGACTGGACGAGCAGTACTTC. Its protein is CAWGYNRGLDEQYF.

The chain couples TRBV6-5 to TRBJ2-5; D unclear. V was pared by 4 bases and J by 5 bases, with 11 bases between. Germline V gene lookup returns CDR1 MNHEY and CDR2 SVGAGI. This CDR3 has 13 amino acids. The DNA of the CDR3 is TGTGCCAGCAGTTCGGTAGTGTTGGAGACCCAGTACTTC. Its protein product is CASSSVVLETQYF.

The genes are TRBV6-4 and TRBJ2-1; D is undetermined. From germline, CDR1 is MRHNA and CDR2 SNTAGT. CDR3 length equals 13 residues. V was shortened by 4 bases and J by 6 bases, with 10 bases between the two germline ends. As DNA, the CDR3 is TGTGCCAGCAGTGTCAGCCGTATCAATGAGCAGTTCTTC. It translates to CASSVSRINEQFF.

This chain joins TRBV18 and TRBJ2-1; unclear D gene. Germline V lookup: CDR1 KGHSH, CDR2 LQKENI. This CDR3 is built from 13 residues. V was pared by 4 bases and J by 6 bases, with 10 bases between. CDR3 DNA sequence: TGTGCCAGCTCACTGGACCCAGTCAATGAGCAGTTCTTC. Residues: CASSLDPVNEQFF.

The CDR3 loop is CASSYSPAEYQETQYF. Here the CDR3 DNA reads TGTGCCAGCAGTTACTCACCGGCCGAGTACCAAGAGACCCAGTACTTC. The chain has TRBV6-5 and TRBJ2-5; D is unresolved. The V gene's germline CDR1 is MNHEY and CDR2 SVGAGI. The length of the CDR3 is 16 residues. Trimming cost V 0 bases and J 0 bases, with 11 bases left between them.

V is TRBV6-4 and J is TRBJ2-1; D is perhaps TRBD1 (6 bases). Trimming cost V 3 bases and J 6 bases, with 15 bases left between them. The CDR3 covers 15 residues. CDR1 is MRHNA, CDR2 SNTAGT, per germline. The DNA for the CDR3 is TGTGCCAGCAGTGAACTCTATGGACAGCCCAATGAGCAGTTCTTC. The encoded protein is CASSELYGQPNEQFF.

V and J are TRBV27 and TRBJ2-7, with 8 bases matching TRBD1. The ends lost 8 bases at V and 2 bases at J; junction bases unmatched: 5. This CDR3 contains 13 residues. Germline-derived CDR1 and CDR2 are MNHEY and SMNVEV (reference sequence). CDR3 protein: CASSGQGAYEQYF. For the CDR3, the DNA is TGTGCCAGCTCCGGACAGGGAGCCTACGAGCAGTACTTC.

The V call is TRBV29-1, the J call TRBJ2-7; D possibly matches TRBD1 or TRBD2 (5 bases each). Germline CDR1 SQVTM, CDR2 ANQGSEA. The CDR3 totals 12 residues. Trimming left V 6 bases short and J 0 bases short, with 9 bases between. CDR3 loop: CSVGTFSYEQYF. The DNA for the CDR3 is TGCAGCGTCGGGACGTTCTCCTACGAGCAGTACTTC.

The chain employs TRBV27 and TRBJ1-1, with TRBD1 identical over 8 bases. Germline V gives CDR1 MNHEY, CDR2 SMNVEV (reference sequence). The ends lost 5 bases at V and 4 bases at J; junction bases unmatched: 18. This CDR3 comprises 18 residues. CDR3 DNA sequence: TGTGCCAGCAGTGGACCACACTTAACAGGGGGAAAGCGCACTGAAGCTTTCTTT. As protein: CASSGPHLTGGKRTEAFF.

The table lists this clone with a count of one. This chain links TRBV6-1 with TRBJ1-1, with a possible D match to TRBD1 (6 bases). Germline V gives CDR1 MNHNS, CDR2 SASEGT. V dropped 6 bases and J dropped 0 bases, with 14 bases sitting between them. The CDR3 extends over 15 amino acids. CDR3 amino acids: CASRVGGNLNTEAFF. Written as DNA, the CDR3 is TGTGCCAGCAGAGTAGGGGGTAATTTGAACACTGAAGCTTTCTTT.

The DNA for the CDR3 is TGCGCCAGCAGTTGGGACAGAGGAGATACGCAGTATTTT. The encoded protein is CASSWDRGDTQYF. This sequence joins TRBV10-1 and TRBJ2-3, with 7 positions matching TRBD1. This CDR3 region has 13 residues. CDR1 and CDR2 from the germline V gene are WNHNN and SYGVQD (reference sequence). V shed 5 bases, J shed 5 bases, and the junction held 4 bases outside the gene matches.

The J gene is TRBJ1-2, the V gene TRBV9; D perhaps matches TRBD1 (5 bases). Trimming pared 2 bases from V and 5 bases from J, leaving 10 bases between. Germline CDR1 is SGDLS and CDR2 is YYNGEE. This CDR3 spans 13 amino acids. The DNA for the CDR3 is TGTGCCAGCAGCGTTTCCGGGGGATATGGCTACACCTTC. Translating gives CASSVSGGYGYTF. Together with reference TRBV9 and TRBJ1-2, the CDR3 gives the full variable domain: DSGVTQTPKHLITATGQRVTLRCSPRSGDLSVYWYQQSLDQGLQFLIQYYNGEERAKGNILERFSAQQFPDLHSELNLSSLELGDSALYFCASSVSGGYGYTFGSGTRLTVV.

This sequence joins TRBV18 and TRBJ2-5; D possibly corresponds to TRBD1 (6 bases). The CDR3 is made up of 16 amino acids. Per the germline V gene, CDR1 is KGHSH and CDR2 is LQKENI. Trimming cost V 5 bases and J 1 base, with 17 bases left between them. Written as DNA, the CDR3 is TGTGCCAGCTCAAGCCTTAACAGGGTGGGCCAAGAGACCCAGTACTTC. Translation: CASSSLNRVGQETQYF.